The present entry profiles one T cell receptor beta chain with its context. Via MiXCR, TCRdb re-called the 5' RACE reads, giving one row per CDR3 protein. The table has around 410,000 distinct CDR3 sequences, 23% seen once; the top ten hold under 15%. This entry is derived from a study of T-cell memory formation after mild COVID-19. Losses at the gene ends were 8 bases for V and 3 bases for J; bases not matched to a gene: 7. The CDR3 is 15 residues long. Germline V gene lookup returns CDR1 LNHNV and CDR2 YYDKDF (reference sequence). The specimen sequenced was PBMCs or a T cell subset sorted from them (not recorded which). The clonotype originates from an adult woman who had mild COVID-19 (a few samples of this study predate the infection). Cell type and time point are not known. The chain links TRBV15 to TRBJ2-3, with 11 bases lining up with TRBD2. CDR3 DNA: TGTGCCACCGGGAAACTAGCGGGAGTAACAGATACGCAGTATTTT. Translating gives CATGKLAGVTDTQYF.